The rows below give T cell receptor beta chains drawn from one sample of a study of blood T cell repertoires in COVID-19. Profiled with immunoSEQ multiplex PCR; TCRdb holds only in-frame clones, not every one. Among around 180,000 clones listed, 70% to 85% were seen once. Sequences were obtained from peripheral blood. The source is a human donor in a cohort sampled during active COVID-19. Each CDR3 is given with its conserved first and last residue. Each record gives: D gene, J gene, clone size, V gene, CDR3 DNA, CDR3 protein. D genes are given only for firm matches. Not all rows give a size; the values are once, few, many and, for expanded clones, a class.

d_call: TRBD1
j_call: TRBJ1-1
clone_size: NA
v_call: TRBV5-6
cdr3_nt: TGTGCCAGCAGCGGAGGACAGGGCATGGGGGGCACTGAAGCTTTCTTT
cdr3_aa: CASSGGQGMGGTEAFF

d_call: TRBD1
j_call: TRBJ2-7
clone_size: once
v_call: TRBV5-4
cdr3_nt: TGTGCCAGCAGCTGGGGGGGACAGGGTGCCTACGAGCAGTACTTC
cdr3_aa: CASSWGGQGAYEQYF

d_call: NA
j_call: TRBJ2-3
clone_size: NA
v_call: TRBV15
cdr3_nt: TGTGCCACCAGCAGAGATAGACTAGCAGATACGCAGTATTTT
cdr3_aa: CATSRDRLADTQYF

d_call: NA
j_call: TRBJ2-7
clone_size: NA
v_call: TRBV5-1
cdr3_nt: TGCGCCAGCAGCTTGGGCGGACAGAGGGGTCTGCTTTTAGTCTACGAGCAGTACTTC
cdr3_aa: CASSLGGQRGLLLVYEQYF

d_call: NA
j_call: TRBJ1-6
clone_size: few
v_call: TRBV3-1/TRBV3-2
cdr3_nt: TGTGCCAGCAGCCAAGATCTTGTCCCCAATTCACCCCTCCACTTT
cdr3_aa: CASSQDLVPNSPLHF

d_call: TRBD1
j_call: TRBJ2-2
clone_size: NA
v_call: TRBV6-6
cdr3_nt: TGTGCCAGCAGGCCGGGACAGGTGAACACCGGGGAGCTGTTTTTT
cdr3_aa: CASRPGQVNTGELFF

d_call: TRBD1
j_call: TRBJ2-7
clone_size: NA
v_call: TRBV2
cdr3_nt: TGTGCCAGCAGTGACCCCGGGACAGGGTCCTACGAGCAGTACTTC
cdr3_aa: CASSDPGTGSYEQYF

d_call: NA
j_call: TRBJ1-2
clone_size: NA
v_call: TRBV12-3/TRBV12-4
cdr3_nt: TGTGCCAGCAGTTCACAGGGCCCCTATGGCTACACCTTC
cdr3_aa: CASSSQGPYGYTF

d_call: NA
j_call: TRBJ1-5
clone_size: NA
v_call: TRBV30
cdr3_nt: TGTGCCTGGAGTGTCCCCGCCTACAGGGGCAATCAGCCCCAGCATTTT
cdr3_aa: CAWSVPAYRGNQPQHF

d_call: TRBD2
j_call: TRBJ2-7
clone_size: few
v_call: TRBV5-4
cdr3_nt: TGTGCCAGCAGCCCGGGGCAGGGAGGGCACGAGCAGTACTTC
cdr3_aa: CASSPGQGGHEQYF

d_call: NA
j_call: TRBJ2-2
clone_size: NA
v_call: TRBV2
cdr3_nt: TGTGCCAGCAGTGAAAACGGGATCGACACCGGGGAGCTGTTTTTT
cdr3_aa: CASSENGIDTGELFF

d_call: TRBD1
j_call: TRBJ1-2
clone_size: once
v_call: TRBV4-1
cdr3_nt: TGCGCCAGCAGCCTCTCAACAGGACAGGGGAGGAAGGGTAACTATGGCTACACCTTC
cdr3_aa: CASSLSTGQGRKGNYGYTF

d_call: TRBD1
j_call: TRBJ1-1
clone_size: NA
v_call: TRBV19
cdr3_nt: TGTGCCAGTAGTATTGCCGACAGGGGCGTTGGAAACACTGAAGCTTTCTTT
cdr3_aa: CASSIADRGVGNTEAFF

d_call: NA
j_call: TRBJ2-5
clone_size: NA
v_call: TRBV25-1
cdr3_nt: TGTGCCAGCAGTGAATACGCAGGAGAGACCCAGTACTTC
cdr3_aa: CASSEYAGETQYF